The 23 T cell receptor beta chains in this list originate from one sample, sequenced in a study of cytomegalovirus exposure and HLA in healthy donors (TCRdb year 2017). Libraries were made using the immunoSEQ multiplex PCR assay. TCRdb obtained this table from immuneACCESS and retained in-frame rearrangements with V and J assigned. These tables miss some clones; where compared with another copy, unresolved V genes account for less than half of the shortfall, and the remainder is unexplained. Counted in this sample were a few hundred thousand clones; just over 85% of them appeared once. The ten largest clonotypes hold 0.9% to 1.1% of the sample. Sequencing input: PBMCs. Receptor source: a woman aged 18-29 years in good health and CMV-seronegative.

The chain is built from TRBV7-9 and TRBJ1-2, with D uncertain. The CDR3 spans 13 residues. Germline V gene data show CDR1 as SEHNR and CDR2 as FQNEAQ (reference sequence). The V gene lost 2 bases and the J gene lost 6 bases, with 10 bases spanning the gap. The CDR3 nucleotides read TGTGCCAGCAGCTTAAGAGAGGGCGATGGCTACACCTTC. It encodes CASSLREGDGYTF.

For the CDR3, the DNA is TGTGCCTGGAGTCGGCGGGACAATCAGCCCCAGCATTTT. Protein sequence: CAWSRRDNQPQHF. V usage is TRBV30 and J usage is TRBJ1-5; D remains unclear. V lost 2 bases, J lost 3 bases, and 8 bases lay in between. Per the germline V gene, CDR1 is GTSNPN and CDR2 is SVGIG (reference sequence). This CDR3 is 13 amino acids long.

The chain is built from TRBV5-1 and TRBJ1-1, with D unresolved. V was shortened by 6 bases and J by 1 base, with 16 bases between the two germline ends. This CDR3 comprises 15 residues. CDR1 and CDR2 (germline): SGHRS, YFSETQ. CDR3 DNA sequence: TGCGCCAGCAAGTTGGCCAACAGTGCGAACACTGAAGCTTTCTTT. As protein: CASKLANSANTEAFF.

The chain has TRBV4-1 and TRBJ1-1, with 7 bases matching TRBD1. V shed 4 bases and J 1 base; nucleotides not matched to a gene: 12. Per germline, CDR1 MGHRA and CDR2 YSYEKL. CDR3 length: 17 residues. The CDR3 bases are TGCGCCAGCAGCCCCGGGACAGTCAAAGGGAAGAACACTGAAGCTTTCTTT. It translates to CASSPGTVKGKNTEAFF.

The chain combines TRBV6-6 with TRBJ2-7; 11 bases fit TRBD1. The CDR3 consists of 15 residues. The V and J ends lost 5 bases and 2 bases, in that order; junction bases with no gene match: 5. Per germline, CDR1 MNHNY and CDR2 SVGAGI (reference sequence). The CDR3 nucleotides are TGTGCCAGCAGTGATCCGGGACAGGGGGCCTACGAGCAGTACTTC. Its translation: CASSDPGQGAYEQYF.

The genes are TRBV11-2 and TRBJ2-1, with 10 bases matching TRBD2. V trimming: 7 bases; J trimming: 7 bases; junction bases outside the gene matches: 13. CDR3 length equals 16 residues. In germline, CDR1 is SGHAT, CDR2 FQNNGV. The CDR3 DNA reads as TGTGCCAGCACCTTTTTAAGCGGGGGGGCGGTAAATGAGCAGTTCTTC. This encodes CASTFLSGGAVNEQFF.

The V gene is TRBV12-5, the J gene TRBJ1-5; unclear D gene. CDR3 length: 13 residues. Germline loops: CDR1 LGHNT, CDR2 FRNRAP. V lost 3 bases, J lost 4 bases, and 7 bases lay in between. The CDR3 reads CASGLEGNQPQHF. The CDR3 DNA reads TGTGCTAGTGGTTTAGAGGGTAATCAGCCCCAGCATTTT.

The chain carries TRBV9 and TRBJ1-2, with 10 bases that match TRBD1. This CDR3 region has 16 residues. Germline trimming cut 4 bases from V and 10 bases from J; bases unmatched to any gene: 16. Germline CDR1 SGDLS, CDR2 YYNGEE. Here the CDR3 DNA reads TGTGCCAGCAGCCCGAGGGAGGGACAGGGGCGGCCCTACTACACCTTC. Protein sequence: CASSPREGQGRPYYTF.

As DNA, the CDR3 is TGTGCCAGCAGAAAGGGGGGGACGTATGGCTACACCTTC. This translates into CASRKGGTYGYTF. This chain connects TRBV2 to TRBJ1-2; a possible D gene is TRBD1 (6 bases). The CDR3 sequence is 13 residues long. V gave up 6 bases and J gave up 5 bases, with 13 bases separating them. Germline values: CDR1 SNHLY, CDR2 FYNNEI.

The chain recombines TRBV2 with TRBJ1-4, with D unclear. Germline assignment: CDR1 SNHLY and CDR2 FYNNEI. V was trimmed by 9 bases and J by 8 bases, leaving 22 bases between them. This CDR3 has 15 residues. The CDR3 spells CASRQSPLQVEKLFF. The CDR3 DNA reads TGTGCCAGTCGACAATCCCCCCTCCAGGTCGAAAAACTGTTTTTT.

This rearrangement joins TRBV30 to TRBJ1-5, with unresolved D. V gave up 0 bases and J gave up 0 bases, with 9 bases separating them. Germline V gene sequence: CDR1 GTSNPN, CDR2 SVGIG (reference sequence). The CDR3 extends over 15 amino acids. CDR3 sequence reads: CAWSVGDYSNQPQHF. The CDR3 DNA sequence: TGTGCCTGGAGTGTCGGAGATTATAGCAATCAGCCCCAGCATTTT.

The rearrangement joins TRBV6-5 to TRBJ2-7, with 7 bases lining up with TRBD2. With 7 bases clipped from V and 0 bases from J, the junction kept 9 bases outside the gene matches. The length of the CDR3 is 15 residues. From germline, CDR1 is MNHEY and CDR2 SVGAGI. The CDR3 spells CASTREAGISYEQYF. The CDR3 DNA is TGTGCCAGCACCCGGGAGGCAGGGATCTCCTACGAGCAGTACTTC.

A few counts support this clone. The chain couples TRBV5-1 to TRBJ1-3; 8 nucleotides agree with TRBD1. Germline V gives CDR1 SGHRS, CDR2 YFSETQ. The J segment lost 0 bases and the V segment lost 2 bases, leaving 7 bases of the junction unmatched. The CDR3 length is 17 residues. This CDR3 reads CASSFTGTGTSGNTIYF. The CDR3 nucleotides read TGCGCCAGCAGCTTCACCGGGACAGGCACCTCTGGAAACACCATATATTTT.

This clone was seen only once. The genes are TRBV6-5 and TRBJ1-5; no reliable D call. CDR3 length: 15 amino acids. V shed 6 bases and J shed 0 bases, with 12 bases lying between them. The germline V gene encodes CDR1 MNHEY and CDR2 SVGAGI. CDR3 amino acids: CASRLDIYSNQPQHF. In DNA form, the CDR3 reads TGTGCCAGCAGATTAGACATTTATAGCAATCAGCCCCAGCATTTT.

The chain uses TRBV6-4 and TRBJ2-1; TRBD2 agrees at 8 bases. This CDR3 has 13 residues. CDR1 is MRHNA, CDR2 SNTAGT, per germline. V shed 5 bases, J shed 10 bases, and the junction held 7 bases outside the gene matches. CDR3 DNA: TGTGCCAGCAGTCCCAGCGGGGGAGCCGAGCAGTTCTTC. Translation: CASSPSGGAEQFF.

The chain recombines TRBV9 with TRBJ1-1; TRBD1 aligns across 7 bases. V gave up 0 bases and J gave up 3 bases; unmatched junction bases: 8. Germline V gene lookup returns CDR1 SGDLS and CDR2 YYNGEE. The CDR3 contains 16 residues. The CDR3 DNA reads TGTGCCAGCAGCGTAGGACAGGGTCATGGTGACACTGAAGCTTTCTTT. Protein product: CASSVGQGHGDTEAFF.

The CDR3 DNA reads TGTGCCAGCAGTTACTCGAGGCAGGGGCCCCACGAGCAGTACTTC. Its protein is CASSYSRQGPHEQYF. The chain combines TRBV6-5 with TRBJ2-7, with a tentative D call TRBD1 (6 bases). CDR1 and CDR2 (germline): MNHEY, SVGAGI. Trimming took 0 bases from V and 5 from J, leaving 14 bases between them. The CDR3 loop spans 15 amino acids.

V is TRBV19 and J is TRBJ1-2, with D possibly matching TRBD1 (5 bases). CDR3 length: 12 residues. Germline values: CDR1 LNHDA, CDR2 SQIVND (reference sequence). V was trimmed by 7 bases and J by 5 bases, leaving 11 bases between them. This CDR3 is CASNSAGYGYTF. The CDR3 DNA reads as TGTGCCAGTAACTCAGCAGGGTATGGCTACACCTTC.

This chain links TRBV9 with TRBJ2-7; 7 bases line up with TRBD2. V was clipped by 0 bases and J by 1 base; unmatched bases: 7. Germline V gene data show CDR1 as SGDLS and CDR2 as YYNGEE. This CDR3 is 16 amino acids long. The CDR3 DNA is TGTGCCAGCAGCGTAGTTCCTAGCGGCAGATCCTACGAGCAGTACTTC. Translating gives CASSVVPSGRSYEQYF.

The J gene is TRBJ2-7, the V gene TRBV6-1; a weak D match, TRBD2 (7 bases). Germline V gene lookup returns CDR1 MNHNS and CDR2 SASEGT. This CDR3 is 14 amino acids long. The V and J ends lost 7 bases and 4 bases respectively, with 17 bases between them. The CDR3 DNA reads TGTGCCAGCATCCCCGAGGGGGGGAAATACGAGCAGTACTTC. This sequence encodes CASIPEGGKYEQYF.

CDR3 residues: CASRGPRAYF. Here the CDR3 DNA reads TGCGCCAGCAGGGGCCCGCGGGCGTACTTC. The chain uses TRBV23-1 and TRBJ2-7; D possibly corresponds to TRBD2 (5 bases). TRBV23-1 is marked as an open reading frame, function uncertain. The V gene lost 6 bases and the J gene lost 12 bases, with 12 bases spanning the gap. The CDR3 totals 10 residues.

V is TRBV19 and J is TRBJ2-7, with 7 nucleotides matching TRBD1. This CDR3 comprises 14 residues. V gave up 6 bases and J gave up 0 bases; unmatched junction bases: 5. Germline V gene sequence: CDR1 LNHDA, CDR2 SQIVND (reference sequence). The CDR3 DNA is TGTGCCAGTAGACGGACAGGCCTCTCCTACGAGCAGTACTTC. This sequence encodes CASRRTGLSYEQYF.

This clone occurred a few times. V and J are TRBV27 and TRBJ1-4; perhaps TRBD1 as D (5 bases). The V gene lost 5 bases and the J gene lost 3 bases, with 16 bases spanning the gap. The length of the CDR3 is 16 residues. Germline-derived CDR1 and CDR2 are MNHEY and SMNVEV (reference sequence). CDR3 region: CASSGSLGRANEKLFF. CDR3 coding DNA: TGTGCCAGCAGTGGGTCCTTGGGGCGCGCTAATGAAAAACTGTTTTTT. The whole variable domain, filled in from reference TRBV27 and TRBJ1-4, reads EAQVTQNPRYLITVTGKKLTVTCSQNMNHEYMSWYRQDPGLGLRQIYYSMNVEVTDKGDVPEGYKVSRKEKRNFPLILESPSPNQTSLYFCASSGSLGRANEKLFFGSGTQLSVL.